These 8 T cell receptor beta chains were all obtained from the same sample, sequenced in a study of T cells in Graves' hyperthyroidism and ophthalmopathy. Amplification targeted TCR beta CDR3 regions from RNA transcripts. Initially, a first-round RT-PCR of the TCR CDR3 employed the HTBI primer set. From the multiplex PCR reads, TCRdb called clonotypes with MiXCR, one entry per CDR3 protein. In the table there are around 580,000 distinct CDR3 sequences, 46% of which are singletons. The specimen was peripheral blood or thyroid tissue (not recorded which). The receptors derive from a woman younger than 30 with Graves' hyperthyroidism.

This clonotype was observed once. The genes are TRBV9 and TRBJ2-5; the D gene could be TRBD1 or TRBD2 (5 bases each). Trimming left V 0 bases short and J 5 bases short, with 17 bases between. From germline, CDR1 is SGDLS and CDR2 YYNGEE. The CDR3 has 16 residues. CDR3 in amino acids: CASSVGGSGAGETQYF. Written as DNA, the CDR3 is TGTGCCAGCAGCGTAGGAGGGTCTGGGGCGGGCGAGACCCAGTACTTC.

The chain recombines TRBV20-1 with TRBJ2-7, with 7 bases identical to TRBD1. Germline CDR1 DFQATT, CDR2 SNEGSKA (reference sequence). V lost 3 bases to trimming and J lost 7 bases; unmatched junction nucleotides: 9. The CDR3 length is 13 residues. The CDR3 reads CSASRQGEDEQYF. CDR3 coding DNA: TGCAGTGCTAGTCGACAGGGCGAGGATGAGCAGTACTTC.

There are many counts of this clonotype. The V and J genes are TRBV25-1 and TRBJ1-2; a possible D gene is TRBD1 (5 bases). The CDR3 length is 12 residues. From germline, CDR1 is MGHDK and CDR2 SYGVNS. V was pared by 4 bases and J by 9 bases, with 12 bases between. The CDR3 DNA reads as TGTGCCAGCAGTGGGGGCGACAGACGCTACACCTTC. Amino acids: CASSGGDRRYTF.

This clonotype occurred once. The chain joins TRBV7-3 to TRBJ2-7, with TRBD2 matching 9 bases. With the DNA end fitting TRBJ2-1 better, the J assignment may be wrong. The CDR3 consists of 13 residues. Per the germline V gene, CDR1 is SGHTA and CDR2 is FQGTGA. The CDR3 is CASSAGGTLEQFF. As DNA, the CDR3 is TGTGCCAGCAGTGCGGGAGGGACCTTGGAGCAGTTCTTC.

The chain uses TRBV2 and TRBJ2-4; TRBD1 might be the D (7 bases). This CDR3 region has 15 residues. Per germline, CDR1 SNHLY and CDR2 FYNNEI. Between the trimmed V and J ends, which lost 4 bases and 6 bases, there was a span of 16 bases. Here the CDR3 DNA reads TGTGCCAGCAGTGGGGGCAGGGGGGCCCGAAACATTCAGTACTTC. Encoded protein: CASSGGRGARNIQYF.

The chain uses TRBV12-3 or TRBV12-4 and TRBJ1-2; 10 bases map to TRBD1. This CDR3 spans 16 amino acids. The J segment lost 4 bases and the V segment lost 8 bases, leaving 13 bases of the junction unmatched. The DNA for the CDR3 is TGTGCCAGCTCACCAAGGGACAGGGGTGGCGCCTATGGCTACACCTTC. This sequence encodes CASSPRDRGGAYGYTF.

As to this clonotype: A much larger clone is a single base away; this may be a read error. This rearrangement joins TRBV2 to TRBJ1-2; D gene uncertain. Germline CDR1 reads SNHLY; CDR2 reads FYNNEI. The CDR3 extends over 13 amino acids. The CDR3 DNA reads TGTGCCAGCAGGGAAGAGGAGCACTATGGCTACACCTTC. This translates into CASREEEHYGYTF. The full variable domain, completed using reference TRBV2 and TRBJ1-2, is EPEVTQTPSHQVTQMGQEVILRCVPISNHLYFYWYRQILGQKVEFLVSFYNNEISEKSEIFDDQFSVERPDGSNFTLKIRSTKLEDSAMYFCASREEEHYGYTFGSGTRLTVV.

The rearrangement joins TRBV29-1 to TRBJ2-5, with D perhaps matching TRBD1 or TRBD2 (5 bases each). In germline, CDR1 is SQVTM, CDR2 ANQGSEA. The CDR3 runs 11 residues. Trimming pared 8 bases from V and 5 bases from J, leaving 12 bases between. The CDR3 DNA sequence: TGCAGCAGGGACGGCGGGGAGACCCAGTACTTC. It is translated as CSRDGGETQYF.